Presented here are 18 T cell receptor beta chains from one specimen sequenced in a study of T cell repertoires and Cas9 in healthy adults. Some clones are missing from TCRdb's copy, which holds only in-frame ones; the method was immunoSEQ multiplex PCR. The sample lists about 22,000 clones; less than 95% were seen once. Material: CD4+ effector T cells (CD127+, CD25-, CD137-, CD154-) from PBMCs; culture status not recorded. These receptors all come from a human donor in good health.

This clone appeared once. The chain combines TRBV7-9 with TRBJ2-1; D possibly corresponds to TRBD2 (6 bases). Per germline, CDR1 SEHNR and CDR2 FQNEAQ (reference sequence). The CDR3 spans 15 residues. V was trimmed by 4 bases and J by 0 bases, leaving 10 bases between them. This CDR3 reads CASSSGGVSYNEQFF. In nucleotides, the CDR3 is TGTGCCAGCAGCTCCGGAGGGGTCTCCTACAATGAGCAGTTCTTC.

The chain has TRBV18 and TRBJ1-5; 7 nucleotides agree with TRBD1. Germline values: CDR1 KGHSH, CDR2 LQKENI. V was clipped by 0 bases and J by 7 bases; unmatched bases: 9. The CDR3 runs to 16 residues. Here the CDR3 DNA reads TGTGCCAGCTCACCACCGAGGGGGCTGGTAGGACAGCCCCAGCATTTT. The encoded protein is CASSPPRGLVGQPQHF.

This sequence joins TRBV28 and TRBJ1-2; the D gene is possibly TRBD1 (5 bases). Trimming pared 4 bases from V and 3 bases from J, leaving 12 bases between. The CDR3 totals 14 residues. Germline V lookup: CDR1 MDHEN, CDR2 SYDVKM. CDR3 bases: TGTGCCAGCAGTTCCGGCAGGGCCGACTATGGCTACACCTTC. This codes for CASSSGRADYGYTF.

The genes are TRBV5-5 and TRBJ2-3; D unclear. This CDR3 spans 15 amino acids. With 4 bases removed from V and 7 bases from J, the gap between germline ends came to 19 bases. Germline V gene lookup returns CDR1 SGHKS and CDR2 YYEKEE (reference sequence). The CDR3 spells CASSPGPTKGYTQYF. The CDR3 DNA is TGTGCCAGCAGCCCCGGACCTACTAAAGGCTATACGCAGTATTTT.

The DNA for the CDR3 is TGTGCCAGCAGCGCTCATCGGGACAGGAACACCGGGGAGCTGTTTTTT. Protein: CASSAHRDRNTGELFF. V is TRBV9 and J is TRBJ2-2; 7 nucleotides align to TRBD1. Trimming cost V 3 bases and J 1 base; bases outside gene matches: 6. This CDR3 is 16 amino acids long. Germline V lookup: CDR1 SGDLS, CDR2 YYNGEE.

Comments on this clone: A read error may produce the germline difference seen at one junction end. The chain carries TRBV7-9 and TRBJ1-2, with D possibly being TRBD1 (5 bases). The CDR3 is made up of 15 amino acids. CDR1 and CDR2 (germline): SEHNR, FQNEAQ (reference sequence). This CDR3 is CASSLAGRAHYGYTF. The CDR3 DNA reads TGTGCCAGCAGCCTAGCGGGACGGGCTCACTATGGCTACACCTTC.

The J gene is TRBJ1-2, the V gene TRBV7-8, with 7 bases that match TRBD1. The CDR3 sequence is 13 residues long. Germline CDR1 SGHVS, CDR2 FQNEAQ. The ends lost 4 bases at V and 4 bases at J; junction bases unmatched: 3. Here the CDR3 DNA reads TGTGCCAGCAGCTGGGACAGTACCTATGGCTACACCTTC. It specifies CASSWDSTYGYTF.

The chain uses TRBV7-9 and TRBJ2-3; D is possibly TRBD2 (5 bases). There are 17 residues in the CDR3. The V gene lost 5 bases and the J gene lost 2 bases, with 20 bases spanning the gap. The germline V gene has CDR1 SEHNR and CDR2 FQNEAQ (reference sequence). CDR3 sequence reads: CASSPASTGVYTDTQYF. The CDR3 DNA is TGTGCCAGCAGCCCTGCTAGTACCGGGGTATACACAGATACGCAGTATTTT.

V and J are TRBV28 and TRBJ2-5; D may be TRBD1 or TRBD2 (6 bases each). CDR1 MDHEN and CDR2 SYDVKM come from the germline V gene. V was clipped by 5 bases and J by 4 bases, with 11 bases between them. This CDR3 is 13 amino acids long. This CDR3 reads CASSVGGGETQYF. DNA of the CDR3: TGTGCCAGCAGTGTAGGGGGAGGAGAGACCCAGTACTTC.

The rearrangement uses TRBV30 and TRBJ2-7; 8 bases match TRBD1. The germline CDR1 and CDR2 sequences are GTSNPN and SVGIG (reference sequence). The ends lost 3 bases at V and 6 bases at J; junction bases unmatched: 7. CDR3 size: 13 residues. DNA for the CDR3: TGTGCCTGGAGGGCAGGGGGCGCGTTCGAGCAGTACTTC. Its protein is CAWRAGGAFEQYF. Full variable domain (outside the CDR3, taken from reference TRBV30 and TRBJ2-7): SQTIHQWPATLVQPVGSPLSLECTVEGTSNPNLYWYRQAAGRGLQLLFYSVGIGQISSEVPQNLSASRPQDRQFILSSKKLLLSDSGFYLCAWRAGGAFEQYFGPGTRLTVT.

CDR3 in DNA: TGTGCCAGCAGCTCAGCCACAGATACGCAGTATTTT. It yields the protein CASSSATDTQYF. The chain recombines TRBV5-4 with TRBJ2-3; D is uncertain. CDR3 length equals 12 residues. V lost 3 bases, J lost 2 bases, and 4 bases lay in between. Germline values: CDR1 SGHNT, CDR2 YYREEE (reference sequence).

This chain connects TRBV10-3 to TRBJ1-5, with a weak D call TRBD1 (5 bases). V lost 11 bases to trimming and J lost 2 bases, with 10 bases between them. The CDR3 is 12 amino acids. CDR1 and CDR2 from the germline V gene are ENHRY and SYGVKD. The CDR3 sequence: CAAQGGNQPQHF. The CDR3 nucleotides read TGTGCCGCCCAGGGTGGCAATCAGCCCCAGCATTTT.

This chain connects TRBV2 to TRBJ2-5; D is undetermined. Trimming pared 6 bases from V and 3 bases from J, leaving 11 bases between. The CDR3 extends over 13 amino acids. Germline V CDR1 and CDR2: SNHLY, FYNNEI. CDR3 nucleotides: TGTGCCAGCAGGAGGACGTGGGAAGAGACCCAGTACTTC. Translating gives CASRRTWEETQYF. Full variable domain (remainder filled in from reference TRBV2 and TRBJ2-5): EPEVTQTPSHQVTQMGQEVILRCVPISNHLYFYWYRQILGQKVEFLVSFYNNEISEKSEIFDDQFSVERPDGSNFTLKIRSTKLEDSAMYFCASRRTWEETQYFGPGTRLLVL.

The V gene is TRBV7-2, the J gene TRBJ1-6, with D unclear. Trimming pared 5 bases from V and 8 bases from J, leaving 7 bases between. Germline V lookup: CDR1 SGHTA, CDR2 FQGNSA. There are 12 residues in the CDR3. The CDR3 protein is CASSLEDSPLHF. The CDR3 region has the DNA TGTGCCAGCAGCCTGGAGGATTCACCCCTCCACTTT.

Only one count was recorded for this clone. Here the CDR3 DNA reads TGTGCCAGCAGCTTGAGGCAGGGTGCTGACTATGGCTACACCTTC. Translating gives CASSLRQGADYGYTF. V usage is TRBV5-4 and J usage is TRBJ1-2; TRBD1 might be the D (5 bases). V was trimmed by 1 base and J by 3 bases, leaving 13 bases between them. The CDR3 spans 15 residues. Germline V gives CDR1 SGHNT, CDR2 YYREEE (reference sequence).

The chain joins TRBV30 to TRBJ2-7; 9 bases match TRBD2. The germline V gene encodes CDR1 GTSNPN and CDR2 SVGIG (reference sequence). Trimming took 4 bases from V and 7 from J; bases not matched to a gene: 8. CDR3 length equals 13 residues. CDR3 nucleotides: TGTGCCTGGACGGGCCTAGCGGGGTGGGAGCAGTACTTC. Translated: CAWTGLAGWEQYF.

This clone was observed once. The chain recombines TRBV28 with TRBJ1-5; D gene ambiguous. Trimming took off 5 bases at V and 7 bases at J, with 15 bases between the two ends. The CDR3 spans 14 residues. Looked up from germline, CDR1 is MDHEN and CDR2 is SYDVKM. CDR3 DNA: TGTGCCAGCAGTGAACTTTCAAGGGTGCAGCCCCAGCATTTT. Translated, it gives CASSELSRVQPQHF. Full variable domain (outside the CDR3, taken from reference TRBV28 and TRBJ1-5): DVKVTQSSRYLVKRTGEKVFLECVQDMDHENMFWYRQDPGLGLRLIYFSYDVKMKEKGDIPEGYSVSREKKERFSLILESASTNQTSMYLCASSELSRVQPQHFGDGTRLSIL.

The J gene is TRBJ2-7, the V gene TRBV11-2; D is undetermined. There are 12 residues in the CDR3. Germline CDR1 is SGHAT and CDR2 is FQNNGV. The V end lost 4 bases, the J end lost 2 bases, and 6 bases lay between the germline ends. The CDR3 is CASSWVTYEQYF. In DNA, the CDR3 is TGTGCCAGCAGCTGGGTGACCTACGAGCAGTACTTC.